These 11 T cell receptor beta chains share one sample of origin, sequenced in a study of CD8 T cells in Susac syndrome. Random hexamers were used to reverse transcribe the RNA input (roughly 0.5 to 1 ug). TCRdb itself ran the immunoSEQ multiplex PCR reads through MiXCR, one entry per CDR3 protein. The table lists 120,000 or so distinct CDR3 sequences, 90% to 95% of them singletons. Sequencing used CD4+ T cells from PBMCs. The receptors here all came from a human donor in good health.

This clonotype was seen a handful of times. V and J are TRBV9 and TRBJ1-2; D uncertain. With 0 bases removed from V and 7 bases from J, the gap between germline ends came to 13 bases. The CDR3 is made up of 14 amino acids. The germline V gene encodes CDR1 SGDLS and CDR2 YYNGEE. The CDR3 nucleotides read TGTGCCAGCAGCGTAGACGACCTGTCTGGTGGCTACACCTTC. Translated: CASSVDDLSGGYTF.

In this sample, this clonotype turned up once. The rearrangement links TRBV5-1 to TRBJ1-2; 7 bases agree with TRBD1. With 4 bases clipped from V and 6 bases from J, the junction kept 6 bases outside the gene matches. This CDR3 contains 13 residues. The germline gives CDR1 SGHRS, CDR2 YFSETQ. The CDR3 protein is CASSLPTGDGYTF. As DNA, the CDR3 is TGCGCCAGCAGCCTACCTACAGGGGATGGCTACACCTTC.

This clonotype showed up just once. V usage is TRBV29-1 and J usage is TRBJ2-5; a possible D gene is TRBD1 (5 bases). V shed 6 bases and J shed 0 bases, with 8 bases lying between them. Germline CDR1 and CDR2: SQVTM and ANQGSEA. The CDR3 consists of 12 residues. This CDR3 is CSVPGYQETQYF. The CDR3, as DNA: TGCAGCGTACCAGGGTACCAAGAGACCCAGTACTTC.

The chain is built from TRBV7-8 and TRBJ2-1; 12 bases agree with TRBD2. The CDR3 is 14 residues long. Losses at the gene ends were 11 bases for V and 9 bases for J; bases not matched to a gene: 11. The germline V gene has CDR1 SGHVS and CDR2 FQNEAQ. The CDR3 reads CASSRLAGGVEQFF. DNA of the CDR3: TGTGCCTCCAGCCGGCTAGCGGGAGGGGTTGAGCAGTTCTTC.

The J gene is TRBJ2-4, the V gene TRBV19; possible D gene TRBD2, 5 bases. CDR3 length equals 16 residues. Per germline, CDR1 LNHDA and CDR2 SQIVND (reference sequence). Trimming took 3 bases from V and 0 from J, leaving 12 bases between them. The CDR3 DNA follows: TGTGCCAGTAGTATCGCGACTACCATAGCCAAAAACATTCAGTACTTC. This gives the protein CASSIATTIAKNIQYF.

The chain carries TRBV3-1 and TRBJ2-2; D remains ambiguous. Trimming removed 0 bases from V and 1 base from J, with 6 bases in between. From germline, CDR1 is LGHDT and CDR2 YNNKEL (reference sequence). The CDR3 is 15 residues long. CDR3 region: CASSQEVLNTGELFF. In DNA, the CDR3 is TGTGCCAGCAGCCAAGAGGTTTTGAACACCGGGGAGCTGTTTTTT.

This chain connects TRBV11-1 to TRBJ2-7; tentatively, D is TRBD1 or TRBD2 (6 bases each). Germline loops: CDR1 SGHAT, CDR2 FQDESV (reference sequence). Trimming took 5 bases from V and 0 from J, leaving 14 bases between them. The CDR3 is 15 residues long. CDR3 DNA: TGTGCCAGCAGCAGGGGGGAACTACGCTCCTACGAGCAGTACTTC. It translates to CASSRGELRSYEQYF.

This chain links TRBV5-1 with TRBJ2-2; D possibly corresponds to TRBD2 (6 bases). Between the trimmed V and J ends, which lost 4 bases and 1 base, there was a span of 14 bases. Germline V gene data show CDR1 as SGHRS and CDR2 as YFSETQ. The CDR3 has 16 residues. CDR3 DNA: TGCGCCAGCAGCGTATCACAAGCGGGGAACACCGGGGAGCTGTTTTTT. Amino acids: CASSVSQAGNTGELFF.

DNA of the CDR3: TGCAGTGCTAGAGAACAGGGTAACTTAGATACGCAGTATTTT. It specifies CSAREQGNLDTQYF. The chain recombines TRBV20-1 with TRBJ2-3, with D perhaps matching TRBD1 (6 bases). The ends were cut back, 0 bases at V and 5 bases at J, with 12 bases in the middle. There are 14 residues in the CDR3. Germline V gene sequence: CDR1 DFQATT, CDR2 SNEGSKA (reference sequence).

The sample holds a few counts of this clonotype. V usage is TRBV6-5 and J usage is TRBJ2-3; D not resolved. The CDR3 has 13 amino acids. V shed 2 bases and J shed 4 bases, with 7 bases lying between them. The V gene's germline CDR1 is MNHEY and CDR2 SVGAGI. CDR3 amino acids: CASSYGGADTQYF. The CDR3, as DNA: TGTGCCAGCAGTTACGGTGGAGCAGATACGCAGTATTTT.

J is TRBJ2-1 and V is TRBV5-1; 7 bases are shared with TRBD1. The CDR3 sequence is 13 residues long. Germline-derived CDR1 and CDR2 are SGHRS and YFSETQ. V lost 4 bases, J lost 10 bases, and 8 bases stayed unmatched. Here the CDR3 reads CASSVGQLHEQFF. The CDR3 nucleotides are TGCGCCAGCAGCGTGGGACAGCTCCACGAGCAGTTCTTC.